A selection of T cell receptor beta chains follows, all from one sample in a study of blood T cell repertoires in COVID-19. TCRdb's table, derived via immunoSEQ multiplex PCR, lists solely in-frame clones and lacks some. The sample has a few hundred thousand clones, more than 80% seen once. Sequenced input: PBMCs or T cells enriched from blood (not recorded which). These receptors came from a young man who had recovered from COVID-19. Each CDR3 is given with its conserved first and last residue. A D gene is named only where the DNA matches it firmly. Clone size is shown for a subset of rows, as once, few, many or a class of expanded clone.

CDR3 length	clone size	D gene	V gene	J gene	CDR3 protein	CDR3 DNA
14	NA	NA	TRBV7-9	TRBJ2-5	CASSPPRAVETQYF	TGTGCCAGCAGCCCCCCCCGAGCGGTAGAGACCCAGTACTTC
17	NA	TRBD2	TRBV6-2/TRBV6-3	TRBJ2-2	CASSYRGRLAVTGELFF	TGTGCCAGCAGTTACCGGGGCCGACTAGCTGTCACCGGGGAGCTGTTTTTT
13	NA	NA	TRBV7-2	TRBJ1-5	CASSLDRDQPQHF	TGTGCCAGCAGCTTAGACAGGGATCAGCCCCAGCATTTT
17	NA	NA	TRBV30	TRBJ2-3	CAWSVSRTDARADTQYF	TGTGCCTGGAGTGTATCCCGAACTGATGCCCGGGCAGATACGCAGTATTTT
15	NA	TRBD1	TRBV5-4	TRBJ1-4	CASSHGTEKNEKLFF	TGTGCCAGCAGCCATGGGACAGAGAAGAATGAAAAACTGTTTTTT
15	few	TRBD1	TRBV28	TRBJ1-6	CASSAGQRNNSPLHF	TGTGCCAGCAGTGCGGGACAGAGGAATAATTCACCCCTCCACTTT
16	once	NA	TRBV7-6	TRBJ1-1	CASSLTPHRSTTEAFF	TGTGCCAGCAGCTTGACACCCCACCGTTCGACCACTGAAGCTTTCTTT
14	NA	NA	TRBV27	TRBJ1-1	CASSFDGVNTEAFF	TGTGCCAGCAGTTTCGACGGGGTGAACACTGAAGCTTTCTTT
14	NA	NA	TRBV6-5	TRBJ1-5	CASSRVGGNQPQHF	TGTGCCAGCAGCAGGGTTGGAGGCAATCAGCCCCAGCATTTT
12	NA	NA	TRBV7-9	TRBJ1-1	CASSQVRTEAFF	TGTGCCAGCAGCCAGGTTAGGACTGAAGCTTTCTTT
16	once	NA	TRBV6-1	TRBJ1-5	CASSENLLGGNQPQHF	TGTGCCAGCAGTGAAAATCTCCTAGGGGGCAATCAGCCCCAGCATTTT
14	NA	TRBD2	TRBV11-2	TRBJ2-7	CASSLGRGAYEQYF	TGTGCCAGCAGCTTAGGCCGGGGGGCCTACGAGCAGTACTTC
12	NA	NA	TRBV29-1	TRBJ1-2	CSSEGIRYGYTF	TGCAGCAGTGAGGGAATCCGCTATGGCTACACCTTC
16	NA	TRBD2	TRBV7-9	TRBJ2-3	CASSLQRERRADTQYF	TGTGCCAGCAGCTTACAGCGGGAGCGAAGGGCAGATACGCAGTATTTT
15	NA	TRBD1	TRBV7-3	TRBJ1-6	CASSFRDRVNSPLHF	TGTGCCAGCAGCTTCCGGGACAGGGTTAATTCACCCCTCCACTTT
14	NA	NA	TRBV7-7	TRBJ2-3	CASSFNEGADTQYF	TGTGCCAGCAGCTTCAACGAGGGAGCAGATACGCAGTATTTT
16	NA	TRBD2	TRBV9	TRBJ2-7	CASSPGLAVSSYEQYF	TGTGCCAGCAGCCCGGGACTAGCGGTTAGCTCCTACGAGCAGTACTTC
15	NA	TRBD1	TRBV7-2	TRBJ1-2	CASSSRDRFNYGYTF	TGTGCCAGCAGCTCCAGGGACAGATTTAACTATGGCTACACCTTC
13	NA	NA	TRBV6-5	TRBJ1-2	CASSLVRNYGYTF	TGTGCCAGCTCCTTGGTGCGGAACTATGGCTACACCTTC
13	NA	NA	TRBV25-1	TRBJ1-2	CASRIDWEGGYTF	TGTGCCAGCAGGATAGATTGGGAGGGTGGCTACACCTTC
16	NA	NA	TRBV6-2/TRBV6-3	TRBJ2-1	CASSEALGGGYNEQFF	TGTGCCAGCAGTGAGGCCTTAGGGGGGGGCTACAATGAGCAGTTCTTC
15	NA	NA	TRBV3-1/TRBV3-2	TRBJ2-2	CASSHGLRGYGELFF	TGTGCCAGCAGCCATGGCCTCCGGGGGTACGGGGAGCTGTTTTTT
15	NA	NA	TRBV11-2	TRBJ2-2	CASSRGGVGTGELFF	TGTGCCAGCAGCAGGGGGGGCGTAGGAACCGGGGAGCTGTTTTTT
15	NA	TRBD2	TRBV7-3	TRBJ2-3	CASSELAESTDTQYF	TGTGCCAGCAGCGAACTAGCGGAAAGCACAGATACGCAGTATTTT
16	once	TRBD2	TRBV4-3	TRBJ2-1	CASSQDLGTSGDEQFF	TGCGCCAGCAGCCAAGATTTAGGGACTAGCGGGGATGAGCAGTTCTTC
15	once	NA	TRBV6-1	TRBJ1-6	CASSEQTGGNSPLHF	TGTGCCAGCAGTGAACAGACTGGAGGTAATTCACCCCTCCACTTT
14	NA	NA	TRBV5-5	TRBJ2-3	CASSLESYTDTQYF	TGTGCCAGCAGCTTGGAGTCCTACACAGATACGCAGTATTTT